Below are 4 T cell receptor beta chains sequenced from a single sample in a study of blood T cell repertoires in COVID-19. Here immunoSEQ multiplex PCR was the method, and the copy in TCRdb shows in-frame clones only, minus some. The table records roughly 170,000 clones, roughly 85% of them present only once. What was sequenced was PBMCs or T cells enriched from blood (not recorded which). All receptors derive from a woman aged 45-65 years who had recovered from COVID-19.

The genes are TRBV5-4 and TRBJ2-1; 7 bases are a match to TRBD2. This CDR3 region has 13 residues. The V gene's germline CDR1 is SGHNT and CDR2 YYREEE (reference sequence). V shed 3 bases, J shed 12 bases, and the junction held 9 bases outside the gene matches. CDR3: CASSWDSPGGQFF. The CDR3 region has the DNA TGTGCCAGCAGCTGGGACTCCCCGGGAGGGCAGTTCTTC.

V and J are TRBV6-6 and TRBJ1-1; 11 nucleotides match TRBD1. V shed 4 bases, J shed 5 bases, and the junction held 3 bases outside the gene matches. CDR1 is MNHNY and CDR2 is SVGAGI in the germline V gene (reference sequence). The CDR3 consists of 14 residues. CDR3: CASSFGQGATEAFF. As DNA, the CDR3 is TGTGCCAGCAGTTTCGGACAGGGGGCGACTGAAGCTTTCTTT.

This clone has a single count. The chain uses TRBV24-1 and TRBJ2-6, with D hard to call. Looked up from germline, CDR1 is KGHDR and CDR2 is SFDVKD. This CDR3 spans 15 amino acids. Between the trimmed V and J ends, which lost 3 bases and 1 base, there was a span of 6 bases. The CDR3 protein is CATSDIRSGANVLTF. The CDR3 DNA reads TGTGCCACCAGTGATATCCGTTCTGGGGCCAACGTCCTGACTTTC.

This sequence joins TRBV28 and TRBJ1-1; 7 nucleotides match TRBD1. V was pared by 8 bases and J by 13 bases, with 19 bases of the junction left unmatched. CDR1 and CDR2 (germline): MDHEN, SYDVKM. The CDR3 has 14 residues. The CDR3 coding sequence is TGTGCCAGCTCTATTGGGATAAGAGGACAGGTGGTTTTCTTT. Translating gives CASSIGIRGQVVFF.